These 23 T cell receptor beta chains were sequenced from one sample in a study of T cells in Graves' hyperthyroidism and ophthalmopathy. RNA transcripts were the template for amplifying TCR beta CDR3 regions. A first-round RT-PCR of the TCR CDR3 used the HTBI primer set. MiXCR, run by TCRdb on the multiplex PCR reads, gives a single entry per CDR3 protein. This repertoire shows almost 500,000 distinct CDR3 sequences, 20% to 25% found once; its top ten account for around 50%. Sequenced sample: blood. These receptors were obtained from a woman aged 70-85 years with Graves' ophthalmopathy.

The chain recombines TRBV28 with TRBJ2-7; either TRBD1 or TRBD2 may fit D (6 bases each). From germline, CDR1 is MDHEN and CDR2 SYDVKM. This CDR3 is 14 amino acids long. V lost 5 bases to trimming and J lost 3 bases, with 14 bases between them. In DNA form, the CDR3 reads TGTGCCAGCAGTGACTCGGGGGCCCACTACGAGCAGTACTTC. This gives the protein CASSDSGAHYEQYF.

The chain recombines TRBV20-1 with TRBJ2-3; D might be TRBD2 (5 bases). The CDR3 contains 12 residues. Trimming removed 7 bases from V and 4 bases from J, with 12 bases in between. Germline-derived CDR1 and CDR2 are DFQATT and SNEGSKA (reference sequence). This chain's CDR3 is CSVTFSADTQYF. CDR3 DNA sequence: TGCAGTGTCACCTTTAGCGCAGATACGCAGTATTTT.

The chain employs TRBV5-6 and TRBJ2-1, with 13 bases lining up with TRBD2. Germline values: CDR1 SGHDT, CDR2 YYEEEE. This CDR3 is 17 amino acids long. V dropped 0 bases and J dropped 2; count of bases not matched to a gene: 2. CDR3 bases: TGTGCCAGCAGCTTGGAACTAGCGGGAGGGCCCTACAATGAGCAGTTCTTC. Translation: CASSLELAGGPYNEQFF.

The CDR3 DNA reads TGCACCGGGCACAGACAAGAGACCCAGTACTTC. This sequence encodes CTGHRQETQYF. The rearrangement links TRBV20-1 to TRBJ2-5; no clear D gene. Germline lookup yields CDR1 DFQATT and CDR2 SNEGSKA (reference sequence). The CDR3 is made up of 11 amino acids.

This chain connects TRBV6-1 to TRBJ2-5, with TRBD1 matching over 11 bases. Germline CDR1 reads MNHNS; CDR2 reads SASEGT. This CDR3 has 15 amino acids. The ends lost 6 bases at V and 1 base at J; junction bases unmatched: 4. The CDR3 bases are TGTGCCAGCAGATGGGACAGGGGGGCCCAAGAGACCCAGTACTTC. Its protein is CASRWDRGAQETQYF.

There are a few counts of this clonotype. The V call is TRBV27, the J call TRBJ2-1; 8 positions agree with TRBD2. The CDR3 contains 17 residues. V shed 5 bases and J 0 bases; nucleotides not matched to a gene: 9. Germline V gives CDR1 MNHEY, CDR2 SMNVEV (reference sequence). The CDR3 DNA is TGTGCCAGCAGTCCTCTAAGGAGCGGGAGCTCCTACAATGAGCAGTTCTTC. Amino acid sequence: CASSPLRSGSSYNEQFF.

The chain has TRBV5-1 and TRBJ2-7; TRBD2 agrees at 8 bases. This CDR3 region has 15 residues. V was pared by 4 bases and J by 6 bases, with 12 bases of the junction left unmatched. Germline assignment: CDR1 SGHRS and CDR2 YFSETQ. The CDR3 DNA reads as TGCGCCAGCAGCCCGGTTGCCCAGCGGGAGAGCGAGCAGTACTTC. Translated: CASSPVAQRESEQYF. Based on the CDR3 plus reference TRBV5-1 and TRBJ2-7, the full variable domain is KAGVTQTPRYLIKTRGQQVTLSCSPISGHRSVSWYQQTPGQGLQFLFEYFSETQRNKGNFPGRFSGRQFSNSRSEMNVSTLELGDSALYLCASSPVAQRESEQYFGPGTRLTVT.

This rearrangement joins TRBV5-1 to TRBJ1-1; 8 nucleotides agree with TRBD1. The CDR3 is 15 residues long. Germline V CDR1 and CDR2: SGHRS, YFSETQ. V lost 4 bases, J lost 4 bases, and 9 bases stayed unmatched. CDR3 nucleotide sequence: TGCGCCAGCAGCCCTTCAGGGGGCTCGGGCACTGAAGCTTTCTTT. Translated, it gives CASSPSGGSGTEAFF.

This clonotype was observed a single time. This chain uses TRBV19 with TRBJ2-1, with 7 bases matching TRBD2. There are 17 residues in the CDR3. Germline assignment: CDR1 LNHDA and CDR2 SQIVND (reference sequence). Trimming cost V 2 bases and J 2 bases; bases outside gene matches: 9. As DNA, the CDR3 is TGTGCCAGTAGTATATTTGGGCTAGCGGCAACCTACAATGAGCAGTTCTTC. Residues: CASSIFGLAATYNEQFF.

V is TRBV10-3 and J is TRBJ2-7; 7 positions agree with TRBD2. V lost 7 bases, J lost 3 bases, and 12 bases stayed unmatched. CDR1 is ENHRY, CDR2 SYGVKD, per germline. The CDR3 is made up of 15 amino acids. The DNA of the CDR3 is TGTGCCATCACAACCGGCGCGGGAGCGGGCTACGAGCAGTACTTC. Translation gives CAITTGAGAGYEQYF.

The chain carries TRBV14 and TRBJ2-3; TRBD2 aligns across 11 bases. This CDR3 is built from 16 residues. V shed 3 bases and J 6 bases; nucleotides not matched to a gene: 8. The V gene's germline CDR1 is SGHDN and CDR2 FVKESK. The CDR3 DNA reads TGTGCCAGCAGCCACATACGACTAGCGGGGAGGGATACGCAGTATTTT. It translates to CASSHIRLAGRDTQYF. The variable domain in full, with the rest retrieved from reference TRBV14 and TRBJ2-3, is EAGVTQFPSHSVIEKGQTVTLRCDPISGHDNLYWYRRVMGKEIKFLLHFVKESKQDESGMPNNRFLAERTGGTYSTLKVQPAELEDSGVYFCASSHIRLAGRDTQYFGPGTRLTVL.

The chain combines TRBV6-1 with TRBJ1-2; D not certain. The CDR3 is 12 amino acids. Germline V CDR1 and CDR2: MNHNS, SASEGT. The V end lost 6 bases, the J end lost 1 base, and 6 bases lay between the germline ends. CDR3 DNA sequence: TGTGCCAGCAGGGCCATTAACTATGGCTACACCTTC. Its protein is CASRAINYGYTF.

This chain joins TRBV6-1 and TRBJ2-5; no clear D gene. Between the trimmed V and J ends, which lost 6 bases and 2 bases, there was a span of 13 bases. Germline V lookup: CDR1 MNHNS, CDR2 SASEGT. The CDR3 length is 14 residues. This chain's CDR3 is CASSPRDTQETQYF. Written as DNA, the CDR3 is TGTGCCAGCAGCCCTCGTGACACTCAAGAGACCCAGTACTTC.

This clonotype was recorded many times. V is TRBV2 and J is TRBJ2-3; 7 bases map to TRBD1. With V trimmed by 10 bases and J by 5 bases, 12 bases remained unmatched. The germline gives CDR1 SNHLY, CDR2 FYNNEI. The CDR3 has 14 amino acids. This CDR3 reads CANGDRGAVDTQYF. CDR3 nucleotide sequence: TGTGCCAATGGGGACAGAGGCGCAGTAGATACGCAGTATTTT. The entire variable domain, with the rest obtained from reference TRBV2 and TRBJ2-3, is as follows: EPEVTQTPSHQVTQMGQEVILRCVPISNHLYFYWYRQILGQKVEFLVSFYNNEISEKSEIFDDQFSVERPDGSNFTLKIRSTKLEDSAMYFCANGDRGAVDTQYFGPGTRLTVL.

This chain uses TRBV6-1 with TRBJ2-7; 8 nucleotides line up with TRBD1. This CDR3 spans 14 amino acids. Germline loops: CDR1 MNHNS, CDR2 SASEGT. V lost 6 bases and J lost 3; bases outside the gene matches: 7. CDR3 nucleotides: TGTGCCAGCAGAACCCGGGACAGGAACTACGAGCAGTACTTC. It codes for CASRTRDRNYEQYF.

This clonotype was counted at least ten times. This chain joins TRBV12-3 or TRBV12-4 and TRBJ1-1; 10 bases are a match to TRBD1. The CDR3 loop spans 15 amino acids. The trim removed 2 bases at V and 5 bases at J, leaving 5 bases unmatched. CDR3 sequence reads: CASSLRTGGRTEAFF. CDR3 in DNA: TGTGCCAGCAGTTTACGGACAGGGGGACGTACTGAAGCTTTCTTT.

The CDR3 reads CASSLGYRDIQYF. CDR3 nucleotide sequence: TGTGCCAGCAGTTTGGGGTATCGGGACATTCAGTACTTC. This chain uses TRBV28 with TRBJ2-4; D ambiguous. Between the trimmed V and J ends, which lost 3 bases and 8 bases, there was a span of 11 bases. Germline CDR1 and CDR2: MDHEN and SYDVKM. This CDR3 is 13 amino acids long.

The gene calls are TRBV5-6 and TRBJ1-1; no reliable D call. CDR3 length: 14 amino acids. Trimming stripped 1 base from V and 7 bases from J, with 14 bases between. Germline V lookup: CDR1 SGHDT, CDR2 YYEEEE. The chain's CDR3 is CASSLRGELNEAFF. The DNA of the CDR3 is TGTGCCAGCAGCTTGCGGGGTGAGCTGAATGAAGCTTTCTTT.

In this sample, this clonotype turned up many times. The chain recombines TRBV11-2 with TRBJ1-4; TRBD1 might be the D (5 bases). This CDR3 spans 14 amino acids. The V gene's germline CDR1 is SGHAT and CDR2 FQNNGV. Trimming pared 5 bases from V and 2 bases from J, leaving 9 bases between. The CDR3 loop is CASSLTDTNEKLFF. DNA for the CDR3: TGTGCCAGCAGCCTGACAGATACTAATGAAAAACTGTTTTTT.

This clonotype was detected ten times or more. The V gene is TRBV3-1, the J gene TRBJ2-5, with D possibly matching TRBD1 (6 bases). This CDR3 has 15 residues. Trimming stripped 0 bases from V and 2 bases from J, with 10 bases between. CDR1 and CDR2 (germline): LGHDT, YNNKEL (reference sequence). In DNA form, the CDR3 reads TGTGCCAGCAGCCAAGAGAGACAGGCACAAGAGACCCAGTACTTC. Amino acids: CASSQERQAQETQYF.

The chain uses TRBV18 and TRBJ2-5, with TRBD1 identical over 7 bases. The J segment lost 3 bases and the V segment lost 6 bases, leaving 1 base of the junction unmatched. Germline CDR1 and CDR2: KGHSH and LQKENI. There are 12 residues in the CDR3. The CDR3 nucleotides are TGTGCCAGCTCGCAGGGGGAAGAGACCCAGTACTTC. This sequence encodes CASSQGEETQYF.

This rearrangement joins TRBV6-1 to TRBJ2-2; TRBD2 agrees at 10 bases. The length of the CDR3 is 18 residues. The V gene's germline CDR1 is MNHNS and CDR2 SASEGT. V lost 2 bases, J lost 5 bases, and 11 bases stayed unmatched. The CDR3 spells CASSELASGSGRTGELFF. CDR3 DNA sequence: TGTGCCAGCAGTGAACTGGCTAGCGGGAGCGGTCGAACCGGGGAGCTGTTTTTT.

The V gene is TRBV10-3, the J gene TRBJ2-1, with 9 bases fitting TRBD2. The germline gives CDR1 ENHRY, CDR2 SYGVKD. V lost 1 base to trimming and J lost 8 bases; unmatched junction nucleotides: 12. The CDR3 length is 17 residues. CDR3 in DNA: TGTGCCATCAGTGAGTGGGGTAGCGGGAGCCCTGTGGATGAGCAGTTCTTC. Amino acid sequence: CAISEWGSGSPVDEQFF.